This TCR beta chain was retrieved from a study of high-grade serous ovarian cancer treatment subgroups. Study context: Each sample yielded on average roughly 8,200 unique TCR beta rearrangements from 13,000 or so reads.

Tumor samples were obtained before definitive surgery or chemotherapy. Per germline, CDR1 MNHNY and CDR2 SVGAGI (reference sequence). V lost 4 bases and J lost 5; bases outside the gene matches: 5. The CDR3 loop spans 14 amino acids. Data came from immunoSEQ multiplex PCR; TCRdb stores just in-frame clones and leaves some out. There are around 2,500 clones in the sample; around 66% occur only once, and about 12% lies in the top ten. The chain employs TRBV6-6 and TRBJ2-3, with 8 bases fitting TRBD1. Sequencing was done on a sample of tumor tissue. The source of this sequence is a human donor with high-grade serous ovarian cancer. This chain's CDR3 is CASSSGQGGDTQYF. The CDR3 DNA reads as TGTGCCAGCAGTTCTGGACAGGGAGGAGATACGCAGTATTTT.